The rows below give T cell receptor beta chains drawn from one sample of a study of T cell repertoires in cytomegalovirus infection. Via MiXCR, TCRdb re-called the reads, giving one row per CDR3 protein. The sample gives some 800,000 distinct CDR3 sequences, 25% to 30% of which show up once; 13% is in the top ten. No cognate antigen is known for these TCRs. This material consisted of cultured CD8+ T cells from PBMCs, taken from culture after CMV antigen stimulation. The receptors stem from a human donor in good health (CMV status not recorded). Some clones in this sample may be carry-over from other donors' samples. CDR3s include the opening cysteine and the closing phenylalanine or tryptophan. Fields, in order: V gene, J gene, clone size, D gene, CDR3 DNA, CDR3 protein. A D gene is named only where the DNA matches it firmly. Expanded clones get a size class; other rows say once, few or many, or leave the size out.

TRBV19	TRBJ2-5	NA	NA	TGTGCCAGTAAGAGGTGGGACCTATCCCAAGAGACCCAGTACTTC	CASKRWDLSQETQYF
TRBV24-1	TRBJ2-2	few	TRBD1	TGTGCCACCAGTGACCCGACAGGGGGGGACACCGGGGAGCTGTTTTTT	CATSDPTGGDTGELFF
TRBV5-4	TRBJ2-7	few	TRBD2	TGTGCCAGCAAAGACTGGGGTAGCGGGCCCCACGAGCAGTACTTC	CASKDWGSGPHEQYF
TRBV19	TRBJ1-5	NA	NA	TGTGCCAGTAGTATTGGGCAGGACCTTTGGGGTAATCAGCCCCAGCATTTT	CASSIGQDLWGNQPQHF
TRBV6-2/TRBV6-3	TRBJ2-7	few	NA	TGTGCCAGCAGTTTTGGTGGGCAGGGCTACGAGCAGTACTTC	CASSFGGQGYEQYF
TRBV7-6	TRBJ1-1	NA	NA	TGTGCCAGCAGAGGTTCGGAGCAATCGAACACTGAAGCTTTCTTT	CASRGSEQSNTEAFF
TRBV29-1	TRBJ2-3	NA	TRBD2	TGCAGCGTTGAAGTTATTTCAAGCGGGAGACCCACAGATACGCAGTATTTT	CSVEVISSGRPTDTQYF
TRBV7-9	TRBJ1-5	few	NA	TGTGCCAGCAGCCCCGGGCAGCTCGGCAATCAGCCCCAGCATTTT	CASSPGQLGNQPQHF
TRBV3-1	TRBJ1-3	NA	NA	TGTGCCAGCAGCCAAGATTCCAGTGACTCTGGAAACACCATATATTTT	CASSQDSSDSGNTIYF
TRBV6-2/TRBV6-3	TRBJ1-5	few	NA	TGTGCCAGCACCGCGGGGGGCTCCAATCAGCCCCAGCATTTT	CASTAGGSNQPQHF
TRBV11-1	TRBJ2-1	NA	NA	TGTGCCAGCAGCCCGGGGCCTAAGAACTCCTACAATGAGCAGTTCTTC	CASSPGPKNSYNEQFF
TRBV27	TRBJ2-1	NA	NA	TGTGCCAGCAGTACTCCACTAGCCTCTTCCGCCAATGAGCAGTTCTTC	CASSTPLASSANEQFF
TRBV4-2	TRBJ1-1	few	TRBD1	TGTGCCAGCAGCTTAGGGACAGGGGGGACCACTGAAGCTTTCTTT	CASSLGTGGTTEAFF
TRBV19	TRBJ1-1	once	NA	TGTGCCAGTATCCAAAATGGCCCTGAAGCTTTCTTT	CASIQNGPEAFF
TRBV29-1	TRBJ2-5	NA	NA	TGCAGCTTCCTAGACGGGTCACAAGAGACCCAGTACTTC	CSFLDGSQETQYF
TRBV6-5	TRBJ2-2	few	NA	TGTGCCAGCAGAAGTGGGCCTTTTGATAACACCGGGGAGCTGTTTTTT	CASRSGPFDNTGELFF
TRBV2	TRBJ1-2	few	NA	TGTGCCACCCAGGAGAACTATGGCTACACCTTC	CATQENYGYTF
TRBV10-3	TRBJ1-2	NA	NA	TGTGCCATCAGTGAGAATCTAGGGGACTATGGCTACACCTTC	CAISENLGDYGYTF
TRBV5-1	TRBJ2-6	NA	NA	TGCGCCAGCAGCTTGGAGGTGTCCTCTGGGGCCAACGTCCTGACTTTC	CASSLEVSSGANVLTF
TRBV12-3/TRBV12-4	TRBJ1-4	few	NA	TGTGCCAGCAGTCCCCGAAGGGGGAATGAAAAACTGTTTTTT	CASSPRRGNEKLFF
TRBV6-6	TRBJ1-5	NA	TRBD1	TGTGCCAGCAGTCTAACCCTACAGGGGGCCGGGCAGCCCCAGCATTTT	CASSLTLQGAGQPQHF
TRBV19	TRBJ1-1	NA	NA	TGTGCCAGTAGTATGACCGGGGGTCCGGAAGCTTTCTTT	CASSMTGGPEAFF
TRBV19	TRBJ1-2	NA	TRBD1	TGTGCCAGTACCCCTCTCGGACAGGGAAACTATGGCTACACCTTC	CASTPLGQGNYGYTF
TRBV6-1	TRBJ1-2	few	NA	TGTGCCAGCAGTGAAGCGCTTCGCGGCAGGGGATACGGCTACACCTTC	CASSEALRGRGYGYTF
TRBV6-5	TRBJ1-1	NA	NA	TGTGCCAGCAGTACCCAGGGGTGGGCTGAAGCTTTCTTT	CASSTQGWAEAFF
TRBV27	TRBJ2-3	few	NA	TGTGCCAGCAGTTTCTCCCAGGGCACAGATACGCAGTATTTT	CASSFSQGTDTQYF
TRBV7-6	TRBJ1-5	NA	TRBD1	TGTGCCAGCAGCTTAGTAGGGGGCGAGGCATTTAATCAGCCCCAGCATTTT	CASSLVGGEAFNQPQHF
TRBV28	TRBJ2-4	NA	NA	TGTGCCAGCAGATTTTTCCAGGACGGAAAAAACATTCAGTACTTC	CASRFFQDGKNIQYF
TRBV19	TRBJ2-2	NA	NA	TGTGCCAGTAGTATTCTCGGGGGAGCGGGCGGGGAGCTGTTTTTT	CASSILGGAGGELFF
TRBV28	TRBJ2-1	NA	NA	TGTGCCAGCAGTCCCCGGACATGGCCGGTCAATGAGCAGTTCTTC	CASSPRTWPVNEQFF
TRBV11-2	TRBJ2-5	NA	NA	TGTGCCAGCAGCTTACAATACCAAGAGACCCAGTACTTC	CASSLQYQETQYF
TRBV19	TRBJ2-5	NA	NA	TGTGCCAGTCGGTCGGCGAGCCAAGAGACCCAGTACTTC	CASRSASQETQYF
TRBV19	TRBJ1-5	NA	NA	TGTGCCAGTAGTCTCCGGGACGTCTTTAATCAGCCCCAGCATTTT	CASSLRDVFNQPQHF
TRBV7-9	TRBJ1-1	few	NA	TGTGCCAGCAGCTTACCGGCTCGGGGCACAGTAAACACTGAAGCTTTCTTT	CASSLPARGTVNTEAFF